This paragraph reports one TCR beta chain. Researchers used 5'RACE with constant-segment primers to make TCR alpha and TCR beta cDNA libraries that carry sample barcodes and UMIs. Via MiXCR, TCRdb re-called the 5' RACE reads, giving one row per CDR3 protein. The sample gives 550,000 to 650,000 distinct CDR3 sequences, approximately 15% of which show up once; just over 8% is in the top ten. This record belongs to a study of T-cell memory formation after mild COVID-19. Across the study: TCR clusters were largely donor specific.

The CDR3 is 16 residues long. Germline assignment: CDR1 SGHVS and CDR2 FQNEAQ. Trimming cost V 7 bases and J 3 bases, with 21 bases left between them. Sequenced: PBMCs or a T cell subset sorted from them (not recorded which). This clonotype originated in an adult woman who had mild COVID-19 (a few samples of this study predate the infection). Cell type and time point are not known. This chain links TRBV7-8 with TRBJ1-1; possible D gene TRBD1, 5 bases. The chain's CDR3 is CASIQDRAGRHTEAFF. CDR3 coding DNA: TGTGCCAGCATCCAGGACCGGGCAGGGAGGCACACTGAAGCTTTCTTT.